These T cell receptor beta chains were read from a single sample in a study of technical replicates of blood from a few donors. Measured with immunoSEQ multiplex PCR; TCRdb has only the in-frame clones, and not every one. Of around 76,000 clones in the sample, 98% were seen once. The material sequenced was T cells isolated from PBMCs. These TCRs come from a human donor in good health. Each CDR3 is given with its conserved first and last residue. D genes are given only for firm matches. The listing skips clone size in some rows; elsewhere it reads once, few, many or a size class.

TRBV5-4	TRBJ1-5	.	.	TGTGCCAGCAGCTTGGCAGGGAATCAGCCCCAGCATTTT	CASSLAGNQPQHF
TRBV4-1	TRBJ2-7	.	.	TGCGCCAGCAGCCGGACATCCCTGCTCGAGCAGTACTTC	CASSRTSLLEQYF
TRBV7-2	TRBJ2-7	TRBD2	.	TGTGCCAGCAGCCATCGACTAGCGGGAGGGCCTTCCCACGAGCAGTACTTC	CASSHRLAGGPSHEQYF
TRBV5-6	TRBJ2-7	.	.	TGTGCCAGCAGCTTACGATGGAGCTCCTACGAGCAGTACTTC	CASSLRWSSYEQYF
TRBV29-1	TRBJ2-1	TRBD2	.	TGCAGCGTTCCGTCCGGGACTAGCTCCTACAATGAGCAGTTCTTC	CSVPSGTSSYNEQFF
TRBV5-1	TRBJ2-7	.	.	TGCGCCAGCAGCTTGGCCCGGGACATAACCTACGAGCAGTACTTC	CASSLARDITYEQYF
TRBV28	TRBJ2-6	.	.	TGTGCCAGCAGTTTAGTGAGAGTCGTCCCTGGGGCCAACGTCCTGACTTTC	CASSLVRVVPGANVLTF
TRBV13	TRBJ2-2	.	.	TGTGCCAGCAGCTTAGGGGGGGCCACCGGGGAGCTGTTTTTT	CASSLGGATGELFF
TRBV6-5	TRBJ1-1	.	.	TGTGCCAGCAGACAGGGCACTGAAGCTTTCTTT	CASRQGTEAFF
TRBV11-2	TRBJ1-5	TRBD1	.	TGTGCCAGCAGCTTAGTGTGGACAGGAGGTCAGCCCCAGCATTTT	CASSLVWTGGQPQHF
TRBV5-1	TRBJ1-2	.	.	TGCGCCAGCAGCTTTGATGGGGGGGCCTATGGCTACACCTTC	CASSFDGGAYGYTF
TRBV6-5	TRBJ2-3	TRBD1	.	TGTGCCAGCAGTTACCAGGGGGCTAGCACAGATACGCAGTATTTT	CASSYQGASTDTQYF
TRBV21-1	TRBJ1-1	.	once	TGTGCCAGCAGCACAGGACAGCACATTAACACTGAAGCTTTCTTT	CASSTGQHINTEAFF
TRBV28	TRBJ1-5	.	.	TGTGCCAGCAGTTTTCACAGGGTCCAAAATCAGCCCCAGCATTTT	CASSFHRVQNQPQHF
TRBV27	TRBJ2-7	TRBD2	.	TGTGCCAGCAGGGGGACTTCCGTCCCGGGGGGAGAGCAGTACTTC	CASRGTSVPGGEQYF
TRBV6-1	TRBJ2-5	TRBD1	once	TGTGCCAGCAGTGAAAACAGGGGGAACCAAGAGACCCAGTACTTC	CASSENRGNQETQYF
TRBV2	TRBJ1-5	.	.	TGTGCCAGCAGGGGAGGTAATCAGCCCCAGCATTTT	CASRGGNQPQHF
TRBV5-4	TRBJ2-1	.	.	TGTGCCAGCAGCTTGGGGCCAGGCTCCTACAATGAGCAGTTCTTC	CASSLGPGSYNEQFF
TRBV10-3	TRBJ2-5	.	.	TGTGCCATCAGTGAGGCTAGAGGAGAGACCCAGTACTTC	CAISEARGETQYF
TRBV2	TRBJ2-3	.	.	TGTGCCAGCAGTGAAGCGGGGGCCCCAGATACGCAGTATTTT	CASSEAGAPDTQYF
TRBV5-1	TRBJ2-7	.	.	TGCGCCAGCAGCTTGGAAGGCGGGGTCGAGCAGTACTTC	CASSLEGGVEQYF
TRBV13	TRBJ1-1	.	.	TGTGCCAGCAGCCCTACTTGGACTGAAGCTTTCTTT	CASSPTWTEAFF
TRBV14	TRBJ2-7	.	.	TGTGCCAGCAGCTACCTTGACAGATCCTACGAGCAGTACTTC	CASSYLDRSYEQYF
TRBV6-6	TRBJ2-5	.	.	TGTGCCAGCAGGGACTACACCCAAGAGACCCAGTACTTC	CASRDYTQETQYF
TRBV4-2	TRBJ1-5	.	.	TGTGCCAGCAGCCAAGATCTCAGTATTATCATGGAGCCCCAGCATTTT	CASSQDLSIIMEPQHF
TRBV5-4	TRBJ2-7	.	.	TGTGCCAGCAGCCTAGGGGACAACTCCTACGAGCAGTACTTC	CASSLGDNSYEQYF
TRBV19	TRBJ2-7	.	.	TGTGCCAACCCGCGGCTAACAGGTTCCGAGCAGTACTTC	CANPRLTGSEQYF
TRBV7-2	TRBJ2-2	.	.	TGTGCCAGCAGCTTACTGAGGGCAGAGAACACCGGGGAGCTGTTTTTT	CASSLLRAENTGELFF
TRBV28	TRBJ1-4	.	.	TGTGCCAGCAGGGAGTTTAATGAAAAACTGTTTTTT	CASREFNEKLFF
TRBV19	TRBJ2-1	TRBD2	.	TGTGCCAGTGAGATAGCGGGAGGGGTGAATGAGCAGTTCTTC	CASEIAGGVNEQFF
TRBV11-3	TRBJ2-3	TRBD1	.	TGTGCCAGCAGCGGTCGGACAGGGGGCACAGATACGCAGTATTTT	CASSGRTGGTDTQYF
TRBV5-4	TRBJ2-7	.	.	TGTGCCAGCAGCTTTTTTGGGCATACCTCCGAGCAGTACTTC	CASSFFGHTSEQYF